The present T cell receptor (beta chain) was sequenced within a study of identical twins. Each cDNA held unique molecular identifiers, and template switching gave it a universal primer site. TCRdb re-analysed the 5' RACE reads in MiXCR, keeping a single row per CDR3 protein. The sample has approximately 1.8 million distinct CDR3 sequences, around 33% seen once. Healthy Caucasians supplied all donations. Comments on this clonotype: The antigen is undetermined.

Deletions cut 6 bases from V and 11 bases from J, with 16 bases between. The CDR3 loop spans 12 amino acids. CDR1 LGHDT and CDR2 YNNKEL come from the germline V gene (reference sequence). Study-wide results and limits: Fewer insertions marked abundant cord blood beta clonotypes; young adult naive trended weakly, memory not at all. Invariant MAIT and iNKT cells could partly confound zero-insertion analyses.

The source material was cord blood. This clonotype was sampled from a newborn girl in good health. V and J are TRBV3-1 and TRBJ2-5, with D possibly being TRBD1 (6 bases). The CDR3 DNA follows: TGTGCCAGCAGTCGCGGACAGAATGAGCAGTACTTC. Protein product: CASSRGQNEQYF.